This T cell receptor (beta chain) stems from a study of T cells expressing NK-cell markers. In the study overall: Seropositivity for HCMV was found in seven of the eight sequenced donors, with one seronegative.

TCR beta cDNA was made by 5'RACE template switching with UMIs. TCRdb re-analyzed the 5' RACE reads; it lists each CDR3 protein once, without DNA. Its listing shows about 180,000 distinct CDR3 sequences. Study-wide points: The study found these clonotypes also leading the CD3+CD56-NKG2C+ fraction in a few donors. Each of about six donors carried dominant NKG2C+ clonotypes accounting for about 1.0-8% of CD8+ T cells.

The CDR3 runs to 16 residues. In germline, CDR1 is SGHTA, CDR2 FQGTGA. A word on this clonotype: What it binds is unknown.

This clonotype was obtained from a woman aged 18-70 years in good health. Material: blood T cells: a sorted CD56 or NKG2C T cell subset, CD4+ or CD8+ T cells, or bulk PBMC T cells (not recorded which). The rearrangement uses TRBV7-3 and TRBJ2-1. The CDR3 protein is CASSLTGSTPYNEQFF. Based on the CDR3 plus reference TRBV7-3 and TRBJ2-1, the full variable domain is GAGVSQTPSNKVTEKGKYVELRCDPISGHTALYWYRQSLGQGPEFLIYFQGTGAADDSGLPNDRFFAVRPEGSVSTLKIQRTERGDSAVYLCASSLTGSTPYNEQFFGPGTRLTVL.